This T cell receptor (beta chain) was recorded in a study of T cell repertoires in cytomegalovirus infection. Looking at the study overall: Selection of CMV epitopes for the study included recently identified HLA-C-restricted and well-studied HLA-B-restricted ones.

Study findings and constraints: Individuals carrying CMV plus the relevant HLA were identified by cumulative frequency of public TCR beta families.

CDR1 SGHTA and CDR2 FQGNSA come from the germline V gene. CDR3 length: 15 amino acids. Trimming took off 0 bases at V and 7 bases at J, with 13 bases between the two ends. TCRdb reprocessed the reads via MiXCR and lists one record per CDR3 protein. The sample consists of about 110,000 distinct CDR3 sequences, around 31% of them appearing once. This clonotype was found a few times. Its specificity is not known. The source of this sequence is a human donor in good health (CMV status not recorded). Some clones in this sample may be carry-over from other donors' samples. The sample consisted of CD8+ T cells from cultured PBMCs, taken from culture after CMV antigen stimulation. The chain combines TRBV7-2 with TRBJ2-1; D perhaps matches TRBD2 (7 bases). CDR3 sequence reads: CASSLAGGPGNEQFF. CDR3 in DNA: TGTGCCAGCAGCTTAGCGGGGGGGCCGGGGAATGAGCAGTTCTTC. The full variable domain, rest sourced from reference TRBV7-2 and TRBJ2-1, is GAGVSQSPSNKVTEKGKDVELRCDPISGHTALYWYRQSLGQGLEFLIYFQGNSAPDKSGLPSDRFSAERTGGSVSTLTIQRTQQEDSAVYLCASSLAGGPGNEQFFGPGTRLTVL.